Listed below are T cell receptor beta chains from one sample, sequenced in a study of control samples from healthy donors and cancer patients. TCRdb's copy holds only in-frame clones and misses some; the assay was immunoSEQ multiplex PCR. In the table there are about 95,000 clones, approximately 80% of which are singletons. Specimen: blood. These receptors were taken from a man younger than 40 in good health. CDR3s include the opening cysteine and the closing phenylalanine or tryptophan. The order of the fields is D gene, clone size, V gene, J gene, CDR3 DNA, CDR3 protein. A D gene is named only where the DNA matches it firmly. The size field is filled for only some rows; it gives once, few, many or a size class.

d_gene: TRBD1
abundance: NA
v_gene: TRBV6-2/TRBV6-3
j_gene: TRBJ2-4
CDR3nt: TGTGCCAGCAGTGGACAGGCGAACATTCAGTACTTC
CDR3aa: CASSGQANIQYF

d_gene: NA
abundance: NA
v_gene: TRBV11-2
j_gene: TRBJ1-5
CDR3nt: TGTGCCAGCAGCTTTGACCAACCACAGCCCCAGCATTTT
CDR3aa: CASSFDQPQPQHF

d_gene: TRBD1
abundance: NA
v_gene: TRBV5-1
j_gene: TRBJ2-1
CDR3nt: TGCGCCAGCAGCCACCGGGACAGGCGGTACAATGAGCAGTTCTTC
CDR3aa: CASSHRDRRYNEQFF

d_gene: NA
abundance: NA
v_gene: TRBV4-2
j_gene: TRBJ1-1
CDR3nt: TGTGCCAGCAGCCCGGGGGGGGACACTGAAGCTTTCTTT
CDR3aa: CASSPGGDTEAFF

d_gene: TRBD2
abundance: NA
v_gene: TRBV6-6
j_gene: TRBJ2-3
CDR3nt: TGTGCCAGCAGTTACACGGGCGGGGGGGTGGATACGCAGTATTTT
CDR3aa: CASSYTGGGVDTQYF

d_gene: NA
abundance: NA
v_gene: TRBV6-5
j_gene: TRBJ2-3
CDR3nt: TGTGCCAGCAGGATTCGAGGGACCACAGATACGCAGTATTTT
CDR3aa: CASRIRGTTDTQYF

d_gene: NA
abundance: once
v_gene: TRBV6-5
j_gene: TRBJ2-5
CDR3nt: TGTGCCAGCAGTTACTCCCTAACCCCTCTCCAAGAGACCCAGTACTTC
CDR3aa: CASSYSLTPLQETQYF

d_gene: NA
abundance: few
v_gene: TRBV16
j_gene: TRBJ1-2
CDR3nt: TGTGCCAGCAGCCAATACCCCGGGAATGGCTACACCTTC
CDR3aa: CASSQYPGNGYTF

d_gene: NA
abundance: NA
v_gene: TRBV12-3/TRBV12-4
j_gene: TRBJ2-7
CDR3nt: TGTGCCAGCAGTTTAGCAGGTCTCGAGCAGTACTTC
CDR3aa: CASSLAGLEQYF

d_gene: NA
abundance: NA
v_gene: TRBV4-2
j_gene: TRBJ1-1
CDR3nt: TGTGCCAGCAGCCAAGATGGTGAGGGATCGAACACTGAAGCTTTCTTT
CDR3aa: CASSQDGEGSNTEAFF

d_gene: TRBD1
abundance: NA
v_gene: TRBV9
j_gene: TRBJ2-7
CDR3nt: TGTGCCAGCAGCGTGGGGACAGGGACCTACGAGCAGTACTTC
CDR3aa: CASSVGTGTYEQYF

d_gene: TRBD1
abundance: NA
v_gene: TRBV27
j_gene: TRBJ1-6
CDR3nt: TGTGCCAGCAGTCCCCAGGGACAGGGTAATAATTCACCCCTCCACTTT
CDR3aa: CASSPQGQGNNSPLHF

d_gene: NA
abundance: NA
v_gene: TRBV5-4
j_gene: TRBJ1-2
CDR3nt: TGTGCCAGCAGCTTTGCAGGCTATGGCTACACCTTC
CDR3aa: CASSFAGYGYTF

d_gene: NA
abundance: once
v_gene: TRBV9
j_gene: TRBJ2-5
CDR3nt: TGTGCCAGCAGCGTAGGGGTGGAAGAGACCCAGTACTTC
CDR3aa: CASSVGVEETQYF

d_gene: TRBD1
abundance: NA
v_gene: TRBV5-1
j_gene: TRBJ1-1
CDR3nt: TGCGCCAGCAGCCACGGGGACAGGGTGAACGCTTTCTTT
CDR3aa: CASSHGDRVNAFF

d_gene: NA
abundance: NA
v_gene: TRBV18
j_gene: TRBJ1-1
CDR3nt: TGTGCCAGCTCATCCCCGGGGCCAACGGGGACTGAAGCTTTCTTT
CDR3aa: CASSSPGPTGTEAFF

d_gene: NA
abundance: once
v_gene: TRBV11-1
j_gene: TRBJ1-4
CDR3nt: TGTGCCAGCAGCCGGACAGAAGAAAAACTGTTTTTT
CDR3aa: CASSRTEEKLFF

d_gene: NA
abundance: NA
v_gene: TRBV5-5
j_gene: TRBJ1-1
CDR3nt: TGTGCCAGCAGGGACCACGGGGGGAACACTGAAGCTTTCTTT
CDR3aa: CASRDHGGNTEAFF

d_gene: TRBD2
abundance: NA
v_gene: TRBV3-1/TRBV3-2
j_gene: TRBJ2-1
CDR3nt: TGTGCCAGCAGCCCGACTAGCGGGGATGAGCAGTTCTTC
CDR3aa: CASSPTSGDEQFF

d_gene: NA
abundance: NA
v_gene: TRBV9
j_gene: TRBJ2-7
CDR3nt: TGTGCCAGCAGCGTAGATCACAGAGCCTACGAGCAGTACTTC
CDR3aa: CASSVDHRAYEQYF

d_gene: NA
abundance: NA
v_gene: TRBV6-1
j_gene: TRBJ1-4
CDR3nt: TGTGCCAGCAGTGAAGAAGACTTCACAAATGAAAAACTGTTTTTT
CDR3aa: CASSEEDFTNEKLFF

d_gene: NA
abundance: once
v_gene: TRBV29-1
j_gene: TRBJ2-7
CDR3nt: TGCAGCGTTATGATGGGGGCCTACGAGCAGTACTTC
CDR3aa: CSVMMGAYEQYF

d_gene: TRBD1
abundance: NA
v_gene: TRBV27
j_gene: TRBJ1-1
CDR3nt: TGTGCCAGCAGTTTCCTCCGGACAGGTTCACCCATGAACACTGAAGCTTTCTTT
CDR3aa: CASSFLRTGSPMNTEAFF

d_gene: TRBD1
abundance: NA
v_gene: TRBV9
j_gene: TRBJ2-1
CDR3nt: TGTGCCAGCAGCGCCGGGACAGGGGCGTCCAATGAGCAGTTCTTC
CDR3aa: CASSAGTGASNEQFF

d_gene: NA
abundance: NA
v_gene: TRBV6-5
j_gene: TRBJ2-7
CDR3nt: TGTGCCAGCGCCCGGACAGTAGGCTCCTACGAGCAGTACTTC
CDR3aa: CASARTVGSYEQYF

d_gene: TRBD1
abundance: NA
v_gene: TRBV28
j_gene: TRBJ2-3
CDR3nt: TGTGCCAGCAGATACCGTGGACAGGGGCGCACAGATACGCAGTATTTT
CDR3aa: CASRYRGQGRTDTQYF

d_gene: NA
abundance: NA
v_gene: TRBV21-1
j_gene: TRBJ1-2
CDR3nt: TGTGCCAGCAGCAAGAAGGACCCGACTAACTATGGCTACACCTTC
CDR3aa: CASSKKDPTNYGYTF

d_gene: NA
abundance: NA
v_gene: TRBV3-1/TRBV3-2
j_gene: TRBJ1-1
CDR3nt: TGTGCCAGCAGCCCACCGGGACATCTGAACACTGAAGCTTTCTTT
CDR3aa: CASSPPGHLNTEAFF

d_gene: TRBD2
abundance: NA
v_gene: TRBV15
j_gene: TRBJ2-3
CDR3nt: TGTGCCACCAGCAGTAGCGGGGCGAGCACAGATACGCAGTATTTT
CDR3aa: CATSSSGASTDTQYF